This record concerns one TCR beta chain sequence. This entry belongs to a study of blood T cells in healthy people across ages. The germline V gene has CDR1 LGHNA and CDR2 YNFKEQ. This CDR3 region has 15 residues. Alongside a J-beta primer mix, a sample-barcoded 5' primer served in a second PCR lasting about 7 to 11 cycles. TCRdb independently ran MiXCR on the 5' RACE reads; one entry per CDR3 protein. This table holds roughly 1,500,000 distinct CDR3 sequences, around 35% found once. The TCR comes from a woman aged 25-40 years in good health. The gene calls are TRBV4-2 and TRBJ2-7; maybe TRBD1 (5 bases). The J call may be faulty, since TRBJ2-4 better matches the DNA end. The sequenced material came from blood. CDR3 residues: CASSQEVTGMDIQYF. The CDR3 DNA follows: TGTGCCAGCAGCCAAGAGGTCACAGGTATGGACATTCAGTACTTC.